What follows is one T cell receptor beta chain and its context. It has no known antigen specificity. No qualities accompany the bases; no much larger clone lies one base away. This sample was included in a study of T cell changes during pregnancy in multiple sclerosis (dated by TCRdb to about 2019). Regarding the complete study: The study examined how the T cell repertoire changed over the course of pregnancy in women with multiple sclerosis.

Library construction relied on the immunoSEQ multiplex PCR assay. TCRdb took over this immuneACCESS table, retaining in-frame rearrangements with V and J assigned. Such tables are incomplete; in checked studies, under half of the missing clones stem from an unresolved V gene, and the remainder is unexplained. The sample table contains approximately 40,000 clones; only one count was recorded for roughly 92% of them. The ten largest clones represent 1% to 1.5% of the sample. The CDR1 and CDR2 encoded by the germline V gene (reference sequence) are SEHNR and FQNEAQ. From V the trimming removes 4 bases and from J it removes 4 bases, while the gene matches leave 5 bases of the junction unaccounted for. Including the terminal cysteine and phenylalanine, the CDR3 comprises 14 residues. The CDR3 DNA has 42 bases and is translated from base 1.

The sequence was obtained from a female donor with multiple sclerosis, enrolled in a pregnancy study. The rearrangement combines TRBV7-9 with TRBJ1-2; 8 middle bases align to TRBD1. Sequencing used peripheral blood. The CDR3 region reads CASSYGTGGYGYTF. The nucleotide sequence reads TGTGCCAGCAGCTACGGGACAGGAGGCTATGGCTACACCTTC. With the rest looked up from the reference TRBV7-9 and TRBJ1-2 genes rather than sequenced, the full variable domain is DTGVSQNPRHKITKRGQNVTFRCDPISEHNRLYWYRQTLGQGPEFLTYFQNEAQLEKSRLLSDRFSAERPKGSFSTLEIQRTEQGDSAMYLCASSYGTGGYGYTFGSGTRLTVV.